One and the same sample provided the 6 T cell receptor beta chains below, sequenced in a study of cytomegalovirus exposure and HLA in healthy donors. The PCR made use of 60 Vbeta and 13 Jbeta primers. Profiled with immunoSEQ multiplex PCR; TCRdb holds only in-frame clones, not every one. The data show approximately 120,000 clones, just under 75% seen once. What was sequenced was PBMCs. The receptors stem from a man in his 60s in good health and CMV-seropositive.

V and J are TRBV14 and TRBJ2-3, with 12 bases fitting TRBD1. The CDR3 is 16 amino acids. Germline V gives CDR1 SGHDN, CDR2 FVKESK. Germline trimming cut 4 bases from V and 4 bases from J; bases unmatched to any gene: 6. The CDR3 sequence: CASSRGQGAMADTQYF. The CDR3 DNA reads TGTGCCAGCAGCCGGGGACAGGGGGCGATGGCAGATACGCAGTATTTT. Full variable domain (rest looked up from reference TRBV14 and TRBJ2-3): EAGVTQFPSHSVIEKGQTVTLRCDPISGHDNLYWYRRVMGKEIKFLLHFVKESKQDESGMPNNRFLAERTGGTYSTLKVQPAELEDSGVYFCASSRGQGAMADTQYFGPGTRLTVL.

This clone showed up just once. The J gene is TRBJ2-5, the V gene TRBV28; no definite D call. Germline V CDR1 and CDR2: MDHEN, SYDVKM. The V and J ends lost 3 bases and 3 bases respectively, with 8 bases between them. This CDR3 contains 13 residues. The CDR3 DNA follows: TGTGCCAGCAGTTTGAGCTATAAAGAGACCCAGTACTTC. Its translation: CASSLSYKETQYF.

V usage is TRBV9 and J usage is TRBJ2-7, with D maybe TRBD2 (6 bases). Trimming stripped 4 bases from V and 2 bases from J, with 16 bases between. Germline CDR1 reads SGDLS; CDR2 reads YYNGEE. The CDR3 sequence is 15 residues long. The CDR3 DNA is TGTGCCAGCAGCTCCCATGGAGGGGCTCCCTACGAGCAGTACTTC. This sequence encodes CASSSHGGAPYEQYF.

V usage is TRBV10-1 and J usage is TRBJ2-2, with D maybe TRBD1 (5 bases). Germline V CDR1 and CDR2: WNHNN, SYGVQD (reference sequence). The ends were cut back, 8 bases at V and 7 bases at J, with 17 bases in the middle. CDR3 length: 14 amino acids. CDR3 sequence: CASQTTVGFGELFF. As DNA, the CDR3 is TGCGCCAGCCAAACGACAGTTGGCTTCGGGGAGCTGTTTTTT.

There are a few counts of this clone. The chain is built from TRBV30 and TRBJ1-2; D is unclear. CDR1 and CDR2 from the germline V gene are GTSNPN and SVGIG (reference sequence). The CDR3 runs 11 residues. Trimming stripped 4 bases from V and 9 bases from J, with 12 bases between. The CDR3 here is CAWTGGYSYTF. In DNA, the CDR3 is TGTGCCTGGACAGGTGGTTATAGCTACACCTTC.

This sequence joins TRBV10-3 and TRBJ1-1; no clear D gene. The CDR3 covers 11 residues. V was clipped by 11 bases and J by 1 base, with 8 bases between them. CDR1 is ENHRY, CDR2 SYGVKD, per germline. CDR3 sequence (DNA): TGTGCCTCCCGGGAGAACACTGAAGCTTTCTTT. Its translation: CASRENTEAFF.